Sequencing of this T cell receptor beta chain was carried out in a study of spatial heterogeneity in lung cancer. Via MiXCR, TCRdb re-called the 5' RACE reads, giving one row per CDR3 protein. There are 25,000 or so distinct CDR3 sequences in the sample; roughly 12% occur only once, and roughly 24% lies in the top ten. This clonotype was observed many times. Documented time point: sample taken at primary tumor resection. The sequenced material consisted of unsorted whole RNA from tumor, nontumor lung or frozen PBMC. V shed 3 bases and J 1 base; nucleotides not matched to a gene: 7. Germline-derived CDR1 and CDR2 are GTSNPN and SVGIG (reference sequence). CDR3 length equals 16 residues.

The chain joins TRBV30 to TRBJ2-3; 10 bases line up with TRBD2. The origin of this receptor is a female donor with early-stage non-small cell lung cancer. Sequenced material: PBMCs, taken at surgery. The CDR3 reads CAWRIFGLAGTDTQYF. In nucleotides, the CDR3 is TGTGCCTGGAGAATATTTGGACTAGCGGGCACAGATACGCAGTATTTT.